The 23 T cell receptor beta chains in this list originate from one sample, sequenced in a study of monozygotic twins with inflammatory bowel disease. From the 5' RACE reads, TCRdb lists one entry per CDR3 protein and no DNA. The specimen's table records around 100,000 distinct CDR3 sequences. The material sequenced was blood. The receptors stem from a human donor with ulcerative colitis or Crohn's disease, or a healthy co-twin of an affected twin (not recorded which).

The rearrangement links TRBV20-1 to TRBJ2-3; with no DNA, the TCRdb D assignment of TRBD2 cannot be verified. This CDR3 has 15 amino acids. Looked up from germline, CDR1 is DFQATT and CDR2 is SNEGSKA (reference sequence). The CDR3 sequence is CSARPTSGHTDTQYF.

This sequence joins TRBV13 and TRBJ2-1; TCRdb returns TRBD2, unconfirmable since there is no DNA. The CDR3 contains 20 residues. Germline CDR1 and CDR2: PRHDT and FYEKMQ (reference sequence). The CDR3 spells CASSPNQLAGGSVGYDEQFF.

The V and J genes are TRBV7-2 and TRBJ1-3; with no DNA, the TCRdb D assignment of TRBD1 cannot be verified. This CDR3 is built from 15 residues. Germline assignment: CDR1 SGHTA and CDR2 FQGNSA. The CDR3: CASSDYRGAGNTIYF.

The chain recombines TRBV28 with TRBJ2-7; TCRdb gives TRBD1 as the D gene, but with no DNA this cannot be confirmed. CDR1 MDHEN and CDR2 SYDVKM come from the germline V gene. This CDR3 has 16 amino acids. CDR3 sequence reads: CASSLPPGQGAFEQYF.

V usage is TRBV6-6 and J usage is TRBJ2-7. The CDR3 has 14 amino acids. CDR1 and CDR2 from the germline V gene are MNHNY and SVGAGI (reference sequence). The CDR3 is CASSNLGGVYEQYF.

CDR3 in amino acids: CASSSSHRTYEQYF. The chain combines TRBV12-3 or TRBV12-4 with TRBJ2-7; TCRdb's D call, TRBD1, is unchecked because there is no DNA. CDR3 length: 14 amino acids.

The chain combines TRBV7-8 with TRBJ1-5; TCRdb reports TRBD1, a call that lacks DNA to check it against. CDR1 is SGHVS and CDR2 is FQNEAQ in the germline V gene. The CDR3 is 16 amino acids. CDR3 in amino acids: CASSLGEDREGQPQHF.

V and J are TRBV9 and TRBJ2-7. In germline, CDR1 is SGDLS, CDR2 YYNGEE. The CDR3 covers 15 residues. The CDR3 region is CASSVGMPGPYEQYF.

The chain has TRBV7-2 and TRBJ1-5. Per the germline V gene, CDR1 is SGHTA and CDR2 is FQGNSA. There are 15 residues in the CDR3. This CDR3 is CASSLGAKSNQLQHF.

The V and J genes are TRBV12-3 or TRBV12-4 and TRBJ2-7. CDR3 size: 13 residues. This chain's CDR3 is CASSLRGLYEQYF.

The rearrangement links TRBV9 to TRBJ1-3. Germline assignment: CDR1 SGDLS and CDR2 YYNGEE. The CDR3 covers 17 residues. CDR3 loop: CASSVGGPGGSGNTIYF.

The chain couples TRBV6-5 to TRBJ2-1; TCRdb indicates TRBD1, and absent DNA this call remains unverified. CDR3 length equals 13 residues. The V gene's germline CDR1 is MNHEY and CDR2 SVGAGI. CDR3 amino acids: CASSPTGYNEQFF.

This CDR3 reads CASSYSLRQGWNQPQHF. V usage is TRBV6-2 or TRBV6-3 and J usage is TRBJ1-5; TCRdb names TRBD1, which stays unverified in the absence of DNA. This CDR3 has 17 residues. Germline CDR1 is MNHEY and CDR2 is SVGEGT.

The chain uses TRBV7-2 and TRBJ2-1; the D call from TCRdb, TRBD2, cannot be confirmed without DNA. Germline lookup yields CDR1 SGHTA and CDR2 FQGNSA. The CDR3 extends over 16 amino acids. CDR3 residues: CASSTRLAGDRDEQFF.

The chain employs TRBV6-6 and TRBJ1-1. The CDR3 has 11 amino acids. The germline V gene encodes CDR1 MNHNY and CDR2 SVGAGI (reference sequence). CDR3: CASSINAEAFF.

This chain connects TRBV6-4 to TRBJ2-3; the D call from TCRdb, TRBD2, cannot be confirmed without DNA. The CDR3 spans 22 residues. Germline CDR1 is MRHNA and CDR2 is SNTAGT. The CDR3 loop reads CASSRDSSTWTSGEGSTDTQYF.

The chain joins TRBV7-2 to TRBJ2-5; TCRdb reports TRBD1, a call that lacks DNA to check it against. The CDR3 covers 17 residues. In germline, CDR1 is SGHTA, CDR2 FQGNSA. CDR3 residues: CASSGGAGDRYQETQYF.

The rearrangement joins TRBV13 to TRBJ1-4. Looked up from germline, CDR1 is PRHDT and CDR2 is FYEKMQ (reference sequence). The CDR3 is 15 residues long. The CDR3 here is CASRIYVATNEKLFF.

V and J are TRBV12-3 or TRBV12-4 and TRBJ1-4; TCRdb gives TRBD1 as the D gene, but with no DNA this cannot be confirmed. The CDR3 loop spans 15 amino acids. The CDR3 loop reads CASSLQGPVAEKLFF.

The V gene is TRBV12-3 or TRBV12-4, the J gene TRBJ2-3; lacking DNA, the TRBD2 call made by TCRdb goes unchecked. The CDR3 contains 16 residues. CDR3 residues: CASSPDLALGTDTQYF.

The CDR3: CASSYLRGGAEAFF. The rearrangement joins TRBV12-3 or TRBV12-4 to TRBJ1-1. This CDR3 is 14 amino acids long.

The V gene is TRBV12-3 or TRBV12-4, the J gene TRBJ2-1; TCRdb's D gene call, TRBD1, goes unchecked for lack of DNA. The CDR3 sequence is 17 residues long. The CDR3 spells CASSPPPGQGTQNEQFF.

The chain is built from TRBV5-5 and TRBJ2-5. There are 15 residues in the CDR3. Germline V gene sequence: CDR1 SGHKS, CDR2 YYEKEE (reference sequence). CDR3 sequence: CASSFVTRYQETQYF.